Each of the 2 T cell receptor beta chains below was sequenced from the same sample in a study of beta chain features in type 1 diabetes. Of the isolated RNA, all was reverse transcribed, and so the sequenced material was expressed TCRB transcripts. Only in-frame clones appear in the TCRdb table, and some are missing; sequencing was by immunoSEQ multiplex PCR. The sample has 130,000 or so clones; less than 10% are singletons. Sequenced: central memory CD4+ T cells from blood. These receptors all come from a middle-aged woman in good health.

This sequence joins TRBV19 and TRBJ2-6, with TRBD1 identical over 10 bases. The CDR3 covers 16 residues. Trimming cost V 4 bases and J 4 bases; bases outside gene matches: 4. Looked up from germline, CDR1 is LNHDA and CDR2 is SQIVND (reference sequence). DNA of the CDR3: TGTGCCAGTAGTAGACAGGGGGCGGGAGGGGCCAACGTCCTGACTTTC. Residues: CASSRQGAGGANVLTF.

The J gene is TRBJ1-2, the V gene TRBV6-6; 8 positions agree with TRBD1. Trimming at V came to 0 bases and at J to 6 bases, leaving 3 bases not matched to a gene. The CDR3 runs 14 residues. CDR1 and CDR2 (germline): MNHNY, SVGAGI (reference sequence). The CDR3 protein is CASSYSDRENGYTF. CDR3 coding DNA: TGTGCCAGCAGTTACTCGGACAGGGAAAATGGCTACACCTTC.